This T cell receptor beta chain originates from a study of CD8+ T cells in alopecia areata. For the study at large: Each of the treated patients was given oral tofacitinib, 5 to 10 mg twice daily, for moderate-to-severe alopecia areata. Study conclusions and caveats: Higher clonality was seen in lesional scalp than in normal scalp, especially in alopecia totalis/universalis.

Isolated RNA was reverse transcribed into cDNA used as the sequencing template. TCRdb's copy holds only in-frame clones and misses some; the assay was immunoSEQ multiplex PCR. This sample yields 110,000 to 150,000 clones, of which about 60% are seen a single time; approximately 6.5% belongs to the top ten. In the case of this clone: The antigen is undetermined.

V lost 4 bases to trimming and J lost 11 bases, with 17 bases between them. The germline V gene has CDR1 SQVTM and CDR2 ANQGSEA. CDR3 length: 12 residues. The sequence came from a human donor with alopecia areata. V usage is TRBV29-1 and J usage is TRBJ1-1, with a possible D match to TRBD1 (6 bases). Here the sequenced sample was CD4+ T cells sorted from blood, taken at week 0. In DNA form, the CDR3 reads TGCAGCGTTGCTCAGGGGAGGGACGTCGCTTTCTTT. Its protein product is CSVAQGRDVAFF.